The 15 T cell receptor beta chains below all came from one sample that was sequenced in a study of cytomegalovirus exposure and HLA in healthy donors. With 60 Vbeta and 13 Jbeta primers, the PCR was carried out. Repertoires were generated with immunoSEQ multiplex PCR, while TCRdb's copy carries only in-frame clones and drops some. Of 120,000 to 150,000 clones listed, 65% to 80% are singletons. The sequencing input was PBMCs. The receptors were gathered from a male donor in good health and CMV-seropositive.

CDR3 residues: CASSQGDRDKNIQYF. In DNA form, the CDR3 reads TGTGCCAGCAGTCAGGGGGATAGGGACAAAAACATTCAGTACTTC. This chain joins TRBV2 and TRBJ2-4; TRBD1 matches at 7 bases. The CDR3 runs 15 residues. The V segment lost 5 bases and the J segment 3 bases; nucleotides outside the gene matches: 7. Germline assignment: CDR1 SNHLY and CDR2 FYNNEI.

In its sample, this clone was seen a few times. V is TRBV11-2 and J is TRBJ1-6, with 8 bases fitting TRBD1. Looked up from germline, CDR1 is SGHAT and CDR2 is FQNNGV. The J segment lost 7 bases and the V segment lost 4 bases, leaving 12 bases of the junction unmatched. This CDR3 is 17 amino acids long. The CDR3 coding sequence is TGTGCCAGCAGCTCACTTACCGGGACAGGCCGCAATTCACCCCTCCACTTT. It codes for CASSSLTGTGRNSPLHF.

The chain is built from TRBV7-8 and TRBJ2-7; 9 nucleotides match TRBD1. J lost 7 bases, V lost 3 bases, and 4 bases had no gene match. Germline values: CDR1 SGHVS, CDR2 FQNEAQ. There are 13 residues in the CDR3. The DNA of the CDR3 is TGTGCCAGCAGCTTCAACAGGGGGCGGGAGCAGTACTTC. Its protein is CASSFNRGREQYF.

This clone showed up just a few times. This sequence joins TRBV30 and TRBJ2-7, with a weak D call TRBD2 (6 bases). This CDR3 is built from 13 residues. Germline values: CDR1 GTSNPN, CDR2 SVGIG (reference sequence). Deletions cut 5 bases from V and 6 bases from J, with 17 bases between. Here the CDR3 reads CAWVEGAGFEQYF. The CDR3, as DNA: TGTGCCTGGGTGGAGGGAGCCGGTTTCGAGCAGTACTTC.

This chain joins TRBV9 and TRBJ2-2, with D possibly matching TRBD1 (6 bases). The germline V and J ends were trimmed by 1 base and 3 bases, with 13 bases remaining between them. The CDR3 is 16 residues long. CDR1 is SGDLS, CDR2 YYNGEE, per germline. The CDR3 DNA reads as TGTGCCAGCAGCGTAAGATCTGGGGGCTACACCGGGGAGCTGTTTTTT. Translation: CASSVRSGGYTGELFF.

The CDR3 DNA is TGTGCCATCAGCGGGGACAGGTACTATGGCTACACCTTC. Its translation is CAISGDRYYGYTF. The rearrangement uses TRBV10-3 and TRBJ1-2, with 8 bases aligning to TRBD1. Germline loops: CDR1 ENHRY, CDR2 SYGVKD. The CDR3 spans 13 residues. J was trimmed by 3 bases and V by 6 bases; bases with no gene match: 3.

The chain links TRBV2 to TRBJ2-2; 13 bases fit TRBD2. V dropped 4 bases and J dropped 1; count of bases not matched to a gene: 0. CDR3 length: 16 residues. In germline, CDR1 is SNHLY, CDR2 FYNNEI. CDR3 DNA sequence: TGTGCCAGCAGTGGGACTAGCGGGAGGAACACCGGGGAGCTGTTTTTT. It codes for CASSGTSGRNTGELFF.

This clone appeared a few times. The chain employs TRBV4-3 and TRBJ1-4, with D uncertain. This CDR3 region has 14 residues. Trimming stripped 1 base from V and 4 bases from J, with 7 bases between. CDR1 and CDR2 from the germline V gene are LGHNA and YSLEER. In DNA, the CDR3 is TGCGCCAGCAGCCAAGCTGGCCTTAATGAAAAACTGTTTTTT. Its protein product is CASSQAGLNEKLFF.

This rearrangement joins TRBV11-2 to TRBJ2-1, with D unresolved. Trimming removed 2 bases from V and 7 bases from J, with 9 bases in between. CDR1 SGHAT and CDR2 FQNNGV come from the germline V gene. The CDR3 contains 13 residues. CDR3 loop: CASSLSGENEQFF. The CDR3 DNA reads as TGTGCCAGCAGCTTATCGGGTGAGAATGAGCAGTTCTTC.

V is TRBV28 and J is TRBJ2-7; 7 bases are a match to TRBD2. Per germline, CDR1 MDHEN and CDR2 SYDVKM. The trim removed 3 bases at V and 3 bases at J, leaving 11 bases unmatched. The CDR3 is 16 amino acids. The CDR3 here is CASSFSILAPRYEQYF. The CDR3 coding sequence is TGTGCCAGCAGTTTCTCCATACTAGCGCCGCGCTACGAGCAGTACTTC. Supplemented by reference TRBV28 and TRBJ2-7, the full variable domain reads DVKVTQSSRYLVKRTGEKVFLECVQDMDHENMFWYRQDPGLGLRLIYFSYDVKMKEKGDIPEGYSVSREKKERFSLILESASTNQTSMYLCASSFSILAPRYEQYFGPGTRLTVT.

The J gene is TRBJ2-2, the V gene TRBV5-1, with 8 bases fitting TRBD2. V dropped 3 bases and J dropped 11; count of bases not matched to a gene: 3. The CDR3 length is 12 residues. Germline lookup yields CDR1 SGHRS and CDR2 YFSETQ. In nucleotides, the CDR3 is TGCGCCAGCAGCTCCGGGGGGGCAGAGCTGTTTTTT. Translating gives CASSSGGAELFF.

The rearrangement links TRBV21-1 to TRBJ2-5; the table's D call TRBD1 went unverified against the DNA. TRBV21-1 is noted as a pseudogene. This CDR3 is 18 amino acids long. The CDR3 reads CASSKEPRQGKIEETQYF. The CDR3 nucleotides read TGTGCCAGCAGCAAAGAACCGAGACAGGGAAAGATCGAAGAGACCCAGTACTTC.

Of note for this clone: The sample contains more than one DNA sequence encoding this CDR3. The chain recombines TRBV19 with TRBJ1-5, with TRBD1 matching over 11 bases. The ends lost 5 bases at V and 0 bases at J; junction bases unmatched: 3. The CDR3 totals 16 residues. Germline lookup yields CDR1 LNHDA and CDR2 SQIVND (reference sequence). Here the CDR3 DNA reads TGTGCCAGTAGTGGACAGGGGGCGACTAGCAATCAGCCCCAGCATTTT. Translating gives CASSGQGATSNQPQHF.

The rearrangement links TRBV19 to TRBJ2-7; 8 bases line up with TRBD2. The CDR3 has 14 residues. Germline assignment: CDR1 LNHDA and CDR2 SQIVND (reference sequence). V lost 3 bases, J lost 4 bases, and 5 bases stayed unmatched. The CDR3 DNA reads TGTGCCAGTAGTATTAGCGGGAAAGGGTACGAGCAGTACTTC. This translates into CASSISGKGYEQYF.

V usage is TRBV12-5 and J usage is TRBJ1-5, with D possibly being TRBD1 (6 bases). Germline V gene data show CDR1 as LGHNT and CDR2 as FRNRAP. The CDR3 spans 17 residues. The germline V and J ends were trimmed by 2 bases and 7 bases, with 21 bases remaining between them. The CDR3 bases are TGTGCTAGTGGTTTGTCCCCTCCTCCCAGGGGAGACCAGCCCCAGCATTTT. Translated: CASGLSPPPRGDQPQHF.